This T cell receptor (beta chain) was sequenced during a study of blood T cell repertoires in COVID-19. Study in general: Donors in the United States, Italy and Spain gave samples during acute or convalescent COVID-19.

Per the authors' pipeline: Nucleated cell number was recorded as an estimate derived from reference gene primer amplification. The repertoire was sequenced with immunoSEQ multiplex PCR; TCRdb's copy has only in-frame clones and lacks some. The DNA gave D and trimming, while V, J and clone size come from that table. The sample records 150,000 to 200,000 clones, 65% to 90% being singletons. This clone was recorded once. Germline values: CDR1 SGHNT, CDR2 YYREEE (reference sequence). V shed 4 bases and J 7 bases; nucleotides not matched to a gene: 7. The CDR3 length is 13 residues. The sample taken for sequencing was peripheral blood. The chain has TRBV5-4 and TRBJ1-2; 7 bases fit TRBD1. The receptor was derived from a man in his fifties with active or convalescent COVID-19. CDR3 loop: CASSNQGQTGYTF. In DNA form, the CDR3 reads TGTGCCAGCAGCAACCAGGGACAGACTGGCTACACCTTC.